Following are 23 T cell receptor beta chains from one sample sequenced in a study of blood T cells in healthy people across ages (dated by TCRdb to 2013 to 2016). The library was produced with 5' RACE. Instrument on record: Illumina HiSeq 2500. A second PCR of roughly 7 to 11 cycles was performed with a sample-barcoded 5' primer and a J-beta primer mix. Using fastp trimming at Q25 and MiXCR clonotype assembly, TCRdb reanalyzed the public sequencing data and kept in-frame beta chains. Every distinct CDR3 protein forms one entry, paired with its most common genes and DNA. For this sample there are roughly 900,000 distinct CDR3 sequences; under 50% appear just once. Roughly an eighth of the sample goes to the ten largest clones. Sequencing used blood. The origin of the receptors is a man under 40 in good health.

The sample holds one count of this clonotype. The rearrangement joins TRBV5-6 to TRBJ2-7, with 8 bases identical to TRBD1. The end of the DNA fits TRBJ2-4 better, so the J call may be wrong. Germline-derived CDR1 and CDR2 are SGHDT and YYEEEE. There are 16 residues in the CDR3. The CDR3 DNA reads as TGTGCCAGCTTCACCTGGACAGGGCCAGCCAAAAACATTCAGTACTTC. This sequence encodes CASFTWTGPAKNIQYF.

The CDR3 reads CASSLVFRGHEETQYF. CDR3 sequence (DNA): TGCGCCAGCAGCTTGGTGTTTCGGGGGCATGAAGAGACCCAGTACTTC. The chain joins TRBV5-1 to TRBJ2-5; D might be TRBD1 or TRBD2, each matching 6 bases. The V end was cut by 0 bases, the J end by 3 bases, with 15 bases between. The V gene's germline CDR1 is SGHRS and CDR2 YFSETQ. CDR3 length: 16 amino acids.

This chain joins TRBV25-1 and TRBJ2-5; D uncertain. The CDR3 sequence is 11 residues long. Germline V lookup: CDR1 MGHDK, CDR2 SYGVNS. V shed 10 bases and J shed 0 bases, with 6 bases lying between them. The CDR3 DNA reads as TGTGCCACATCGTACCAAGAGACCCAGTACTTC. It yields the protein CATSYQETQYF.

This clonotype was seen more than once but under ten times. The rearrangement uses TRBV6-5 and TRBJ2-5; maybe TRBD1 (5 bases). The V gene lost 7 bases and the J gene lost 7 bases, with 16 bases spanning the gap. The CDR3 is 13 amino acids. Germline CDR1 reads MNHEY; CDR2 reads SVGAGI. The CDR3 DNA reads TGTGCCAGCACCGTAGGGGAAAGAGGGACCCAGTACTTC. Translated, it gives CASTVGERGTQYF.

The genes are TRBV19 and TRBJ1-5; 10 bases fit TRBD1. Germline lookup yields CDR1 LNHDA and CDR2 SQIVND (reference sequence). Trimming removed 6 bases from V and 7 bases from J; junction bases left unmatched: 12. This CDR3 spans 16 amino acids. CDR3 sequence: CASRDSSGTGAQPQHF. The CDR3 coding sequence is TGTGCCAGTAGGGATTCATCCGGGACAGGGGCCCAGCCCCAGCATTTT.

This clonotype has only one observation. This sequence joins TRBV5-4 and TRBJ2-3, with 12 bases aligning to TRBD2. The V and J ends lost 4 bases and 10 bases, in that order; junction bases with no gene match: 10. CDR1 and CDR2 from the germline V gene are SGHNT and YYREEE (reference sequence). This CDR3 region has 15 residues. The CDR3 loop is CASSPDLAGGWAQYF. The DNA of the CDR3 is TGTGCCAGCAGCCCGGATCTAGCGGGGGGGTGGGCGCAGTATTTT.

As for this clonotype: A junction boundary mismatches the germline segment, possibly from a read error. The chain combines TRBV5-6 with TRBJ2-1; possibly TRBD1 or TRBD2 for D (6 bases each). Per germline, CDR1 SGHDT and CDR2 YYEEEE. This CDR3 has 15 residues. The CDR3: CASSPGASSYNERFF. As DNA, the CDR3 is TGTGCCAGCAGCCCGGGGGCCTCCTCCTACAATGAGCGGTTCTTC.

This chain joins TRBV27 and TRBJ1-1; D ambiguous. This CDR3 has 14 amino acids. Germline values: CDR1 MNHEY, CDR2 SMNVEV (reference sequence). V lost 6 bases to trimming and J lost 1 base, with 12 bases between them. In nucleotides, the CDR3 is TGTGCCAGCAGATCCGGAGGCACGAACACTGAAGCTTTCTTT. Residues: CASRSGGTNTEAFF.

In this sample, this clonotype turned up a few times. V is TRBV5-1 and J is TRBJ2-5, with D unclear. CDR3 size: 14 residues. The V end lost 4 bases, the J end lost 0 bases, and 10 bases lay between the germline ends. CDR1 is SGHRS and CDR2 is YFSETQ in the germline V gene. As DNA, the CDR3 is TGCGCCAGCAGCCCAGGCCTGTACCAAGAGACCCAGTACTTC. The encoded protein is CASSPGLYQETQYF.

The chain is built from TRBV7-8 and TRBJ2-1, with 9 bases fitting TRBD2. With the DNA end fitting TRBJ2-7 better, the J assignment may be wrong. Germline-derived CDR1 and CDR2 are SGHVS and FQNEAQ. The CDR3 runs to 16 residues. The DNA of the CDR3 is TGTGCCAGCAGCCGTTTAGCGGGGGTCTCCTACAATGAGCAGTACTTC. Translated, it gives CASSRLAGVSYNEQYF.

CDR3 residues: CSDRSSGGAHEQFF. The DNA for the CDR3 is TGCAGCGACCGATCTAGCGGGGGGGCCCATGAGCAGTTCTTC. The chain employs TRBV29-1 and TRBJ2-1; TRBD2 aligns across 12 bases. The CDR3 sequence is 14 residues long. From germline, CDR1 is SQVTM and CDR2 ANQGSEA. V lost 7 bases to trimming and J lost 8 bases; unmatched junction nucleotides: 9.

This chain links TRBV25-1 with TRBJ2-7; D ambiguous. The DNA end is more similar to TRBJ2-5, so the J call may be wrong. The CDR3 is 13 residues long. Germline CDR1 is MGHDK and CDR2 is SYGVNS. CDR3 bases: TGTGCCAGCAGTGACTGCTCCTCGGAGACCCAGTACTTC. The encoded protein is CASSDCSSETQYF.

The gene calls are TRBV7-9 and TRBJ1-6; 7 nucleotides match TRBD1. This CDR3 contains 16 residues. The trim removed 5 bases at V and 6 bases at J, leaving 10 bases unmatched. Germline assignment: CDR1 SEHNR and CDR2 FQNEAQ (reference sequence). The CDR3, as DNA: TGTGCCAGCAGCGGTATAACAGGGGTGGGTAATTCACCCCTCCACTTT. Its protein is CASSGITGVGNSPLHF.

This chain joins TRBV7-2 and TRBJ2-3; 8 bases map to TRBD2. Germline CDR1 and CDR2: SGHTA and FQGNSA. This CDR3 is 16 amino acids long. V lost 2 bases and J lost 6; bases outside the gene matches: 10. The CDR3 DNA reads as TGTGCCAGCAGCTTATTGGGGACTAGAATATTGGATACGCAGTATTTT. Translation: CASSLLGTRILDTQYF. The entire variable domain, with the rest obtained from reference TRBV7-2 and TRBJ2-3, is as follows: GAGVSQSPSNKVTEKGKDVELRCDPISGHTALYWYRQSLGQGLEFLIYFQGNSAPDKSGLPSDRFSAERTGGSVSTLTIQRTQQEDSAVYLCASSLLGTRILDTQYFGPGTRLTVL.

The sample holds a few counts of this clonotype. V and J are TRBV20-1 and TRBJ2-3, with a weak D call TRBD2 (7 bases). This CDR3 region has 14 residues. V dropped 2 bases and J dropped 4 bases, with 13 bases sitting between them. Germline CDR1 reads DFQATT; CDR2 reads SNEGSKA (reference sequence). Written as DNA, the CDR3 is TGCAGTGCTAGAAAGGGGGGGCCAGCAGATACGCAGTATTTT. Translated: CSARKGGPADTQYF.

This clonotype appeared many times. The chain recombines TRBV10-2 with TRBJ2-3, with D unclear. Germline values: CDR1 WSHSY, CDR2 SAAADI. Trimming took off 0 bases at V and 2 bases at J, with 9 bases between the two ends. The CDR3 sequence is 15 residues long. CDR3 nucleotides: TGCGCCAGCAGTGAGTCTTACTATTACACAGATACGCAGTATTTT. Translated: CASSESYYYTDTQYF.

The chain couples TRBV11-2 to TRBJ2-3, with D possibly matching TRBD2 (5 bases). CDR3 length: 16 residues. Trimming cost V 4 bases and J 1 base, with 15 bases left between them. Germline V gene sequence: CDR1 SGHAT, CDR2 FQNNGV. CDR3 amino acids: CASSSRSGRRTDTQYF. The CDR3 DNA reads TGTGCCAGCAGCTCCCGAAGCGGTCGTCGCACAGATACGCAGTATTTT.

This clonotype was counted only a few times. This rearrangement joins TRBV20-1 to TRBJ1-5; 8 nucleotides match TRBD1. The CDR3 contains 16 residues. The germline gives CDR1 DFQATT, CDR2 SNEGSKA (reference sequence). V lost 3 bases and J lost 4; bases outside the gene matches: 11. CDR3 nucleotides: TGCAGTGCTAGCGGCGGTGGACAGGGACGAAATCAGCCCCAGCATTTT. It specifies CSASGGGQGRNQPQHF.

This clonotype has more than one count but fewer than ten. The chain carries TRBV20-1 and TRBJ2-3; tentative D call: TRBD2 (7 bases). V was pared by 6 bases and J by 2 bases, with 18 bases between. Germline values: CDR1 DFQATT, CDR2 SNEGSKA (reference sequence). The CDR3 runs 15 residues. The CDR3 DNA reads TGCAGTGCCCCTGGGGGGGCCACACACACAGATACGCAGTATTTT. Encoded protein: CSAPGGATHTDTQYF.

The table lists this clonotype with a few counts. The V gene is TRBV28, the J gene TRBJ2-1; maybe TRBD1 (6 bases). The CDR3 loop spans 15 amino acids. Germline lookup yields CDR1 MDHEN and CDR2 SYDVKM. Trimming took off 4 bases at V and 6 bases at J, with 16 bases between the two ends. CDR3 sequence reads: CASSSQGSLANEQFF. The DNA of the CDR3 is TGTGCCAGCAGTTCACAGGGTTCTCTGGCCAATGAGCAGTTCTTC.

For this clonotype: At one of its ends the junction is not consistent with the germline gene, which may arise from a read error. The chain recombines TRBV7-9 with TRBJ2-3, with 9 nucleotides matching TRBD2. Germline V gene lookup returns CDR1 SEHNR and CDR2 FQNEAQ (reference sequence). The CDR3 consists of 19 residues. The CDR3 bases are TGTGCCAGCAGCTTAGCAATGACCCGAACCGGGACTAGCATAGATACGCAGTATTTT. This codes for CASSLAMTRTGTSIDTQYF.

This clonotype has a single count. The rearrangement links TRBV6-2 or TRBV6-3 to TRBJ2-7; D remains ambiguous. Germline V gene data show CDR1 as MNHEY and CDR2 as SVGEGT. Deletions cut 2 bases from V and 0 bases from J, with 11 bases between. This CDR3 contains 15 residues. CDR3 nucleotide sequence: TGTGCCAGCAGTTACGGGCAACCGGGCTCCTACGAGCAGTACTTC. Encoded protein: CASSYGQPGSYEQYF.

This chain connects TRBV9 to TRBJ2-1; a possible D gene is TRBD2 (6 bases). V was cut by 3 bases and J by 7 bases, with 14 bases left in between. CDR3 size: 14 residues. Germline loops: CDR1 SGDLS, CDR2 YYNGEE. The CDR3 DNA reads TGTGCCAGCAGCGAGACTAGGAGAGTTAATGAGCAGTTCTTC. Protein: CASSETRRVNEQFF. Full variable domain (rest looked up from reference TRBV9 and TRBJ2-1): DSGVTQTPKHLITATGQRVTLRCSPRSGDLSVYWYQQSLDQGLQFLIQYYNGEERAKGNILERFSAQQFPDLHSELNLSSLELGDSALYFCASSETRRVNEQFFGPGTRLTVL.